The 15 T cell receptor beta chains below all came from one sample that was sequenced in a study of T-cell reconstitution after alpha-beta-depleted transplantation in children. Library preparation (for TCRbeta) was performed with unique molecular identifiers. TCRdb re-called the PCR reads with MiXCR, one entry per CDR3 protein. The sample lists 540,000 or so distinct CDR3 sequences; roughly 23% were seen once. The sample was PBMCs, mostly from graft donor cells, taken 360 days after TCRalphabeta/CD19-depleted stem cell transplant. These receptors were taken from a boy in the first two years of life who had a stem cell transplant for acute myeloid leukemia, so the T cells may come from the graft donor.

In this sample, this clonotype turned up many times. The chain joins TRBV20-1 to TRBJ2-1; D may be TRBD2 (7 bases). V dropped 6 bases and J dropped 9 bases, with 24 bases sitting between them. This CDR3 is 15 amino acids long. In germline, CDR1 is DFQATT, CDR2 SNEGSKA (reference sequence). CDR3 nucleotide sequence: TGCAGTGCCTATATAGGGCGGGGGCGGTTCAGTGAGCAGTTCTTC. Translation gives CSAYIGRGRFSEQFF.

Written as DNA, the CDR3 is TGTGCCAGCAGCTCACAGGCGGGGGACGAGCAGTACTTC. Translated: CASSSQAGDEQYF. V gene TRBV7-2 combines with J gene TRBJ2-7, with 7 bases that match TRBD2. The V and J ends lost 4 bases and 5 bases, in that order; junction bases with no gene match: 5. The CDR3 consists of 13 residues. Germline values: CDR1 SGHTA, CDR2 FQGNSA.

The gene calls are TRBV28 and TRBJ1-5; D perhaps matches TRBD1 (5 bases). CDR1 MDHEN and CDR2 SYDVKM come from the germline V gene. The CDR3 has 15 amino acids. The V gene lost 6 bases and the J gene lost 0 bases, with 12 bases spanning the gap. CDR3 nucleotide sequence: TGTGCCAGCAGGGGGACGGGATATAGCAATCAGCCCCAGCATTTT. This gives the protein CASRGTGYSNQPQHF.

This clonotype was picked up a small number of times. The chain couples TRBV5-1 to TRBJ2-1; TRBD2 matches at 12 bases. Trimming at V came to 2 bases and at J to 0 bases, leaving 9 bases not matched to a gene. Germline CDR1 reads SGHRS; CDR2 reads YFSETQ. The CDR3 sequence is 19 residues long. CDR3 amino acids: CASSFLAGGPSPSYNEQFF. In DNA form, the CDR3 reads TGCGCCAGCAGCTTCCTAGCGGGGGGGCCCTCCCCCTCCTACAATGAGCAGTTCTTC.

This clonotype was counted a few times. The V gene is TRBV12-3 or TRBV12-4, the J gene TRBJ1-5; a weak D match, TRBD1 (5 bases). Between the trimmed V and J ends, which lost 3 bases and 0 bases, there was a span of 12 bases. This CDR3 has 16 residues. Here the CDR3 reads CASSFGAGDSNQPQHF. The CDR3 coding sequence is TGTGCCAGCAGTTTTGGCGCGGGGGATAGCAATCAGCCCCAGCATTTT.

There are a few counts of this clonotype. This chain joins TRBV20-1 and TRBJ2-7; weak D call: TRBD2 (5 bases). The germline V gene has CDR1 DFQATT and CDR2 SNEGSKA (reference sequence). The CDR3 loop spans 13 amino acids. V shed 6 bases and J shed 7 bases, with 19 bases lying between them. CDR3 sequence reads: CSAPGGPPGEQYV. DNA of the CDR3: TGCAGTGCCCCCGGCGGCCCCCCGGGAGAGCAGTACGTC.

The table lists this clonotype with many counts. The rearrangement uses TRBV20-1 and TRBJ1-5, with 11 bases aligning to TRBD1. Trimming cost V 7 bases and J 0 bases; bases outside gene matches: 11. Germline V gene data show CDR1 as DFQATT and CDR2 as SNEGSKA (reference sequence). The CDR3 extends over 17 amino acids. CDR3 residues: CSVGQGAENYSNQPQHF. CDR3 sequence (DNA): TGCAGTGTCGGACAGGGGGCTGAAAATTATAGCAATCAGCCCCAGCATTTT.

V and J are TRBV10-3 and TRBJ2-1, with 9 bases that match TRBD2. The CDR3 has 15 residues. Germline loops: CDR1 ENHRY, CDR2 SYGVKD. V gave up 7 bases and J gave up 6 bases; unmatched junction bases: 10. Here the CDR3 reads CAIKEWTSAGNEQFF. DNA of the CDR3: TGTGCCATCAAGGAATGGACTAGCGCAGGCAATGAGCAGTTCTTC.

There are a few counts of this clonotype. The chain combines TRBV12-3 or TRBV12-4 with TRBJ1-5; D unclear. The CDR3 extends over 12 amino acids. Trimming removed 5 bases at V and 7 bases at J, with 9 bases between. The DNA for the CDR3 is TGTGCCAGCAGTCGACATCCCCAGCCCCAGCATTTT. Protein product: CASSRHPQPQHF.

Only a few counts were recorded for this clonotype. The V and J genes are TRBV20-1 and TRBJ2-1, with 9 bases identical to TRBD2. Germline V gene lookup returns CDR1 DFQATT and CDR2 SNEGSKA (reference sequence). The CDR3 is made up of 13 amino acids. Here the CDR3 DNA reads TGCAGCGGCGGGGGGGCCTTCCTAGATGAGCAGTTCTTC. This sequence encodes CSGGGAFLDEQFF.

This clonotype has only a few counts. CDR3 DNA: TGCAGCGCTGGACAGTCGAACACCGGGGAGCTGTTTTTT. It is translated as CSAGQSNTGELFF. The rearrangement joins TRBV29-1 to TRBJ2-2; the D gene is possibly TRBD1 (6 bases). The CDR3 spans 13 residues. Germline V gene sequence: CDR1 SQVTM, CDR2 ANQGSEA. Trimming shortened V by 7 bases and J by 0 bases, and 9 bases separated the two germline ends.

The chain employs TRBV27 and TRBJ2-1; TRBD2 aligns across 11 bases. The V segment lost 8 bases and the J segment 6 bases; nucleotides outside the gene matches: 6. Germline-derived CDR1 and CDR2 are MNHEY and SMNVEV (reference sequence). The CDR3 has 14 amino acids. CDR3 in DNA: TGTGCCAGCGAAACTAGCGGGGGTGCCAATGAGCAGTTCTTC. Translating it yields CASETSGGANEQFF.

The chain recombines TRBV7-2 with TRBJ2-6, with D perhaps assigned TRBD1 or TRBD2 (5 bases each). Trimming took 1 base from V and 4 from J, leaving 11 bases between them. CDR1 SGHTA and CDR2 FQGNSA come from the germline V gene. CDR3 length: 16 residues. The CDR3 DNA follows: TGTGCCAGCAGCTTAGTTGGGACGCCGGGGGCCAACGTCCTGACTTTC. Residues: CASSLVGTPGANVLTF. The full variable domain, its missing parts supplied by reference TRBV7-2 and TRBJ2-6, is GAGVSQSPSNKVTEKGKDVELRCDPISGHTALYWYRQSLGQGLEFLIYFQGNSAPDKSGLPSDRFSAERTGGSVSTLTIQRTQQEDSAVYLCASSLVGTPGANVLTFGAGSRLTVL.

The chain links TRBV27 to TRBJ2-3; D is undetermined. V dropped 6 bases and J dropped 3 bases, with 16 bases sitting between them. There are 15 residues in the CDR3. Germline CDR1 reads MNHEY; CDR2 reads SMNVEV (reference sequence). The CDR3 sequence: CASSPGWRPTDTQYF. CDR3 in DNA: TGTGCCAGCAGCCCTGGGTGGCGGCCAACAGATACGCAGTATTTT.

This clonotype was detected ten times or more. This chain uses TRBV21-1 with TRBJ2-3; the D call in the table, TRBD2, was not verified against the DNA. TRBV21-1 is assigned pseudogene status. This CDR3 has 14 amino acids. CDR3 DNA: TGTGCCGGAGGGCACACCGTGGCGGCAGATACGCAGTATTTT. Its translation is CAGGHTVAADTQYF.